The 22 T cell receptor beta chains given below trace back to one sample, sequenced in a study of blood T cell repertoires in COVID-19. Sequencing was performed with immunoSEQ multiplex PCR; in TCRdb, only in-frame clones are kept and a portion is missing. Here the sample spans hundreds of thousands of clones, 91% being singletons. Material for sequencing was peripheral blood. Receptors were obtained from a woman under 30 who had recovered from COVID-19.

The genes are TRBV24-1 and TRBJ2-1; D remains unclear. The CDR3 sequence is 14 residues long. The V end lost 7 bases, the J end lost 2 bases, and 11 bases lay between the germline ends. Per the germline V gene, CDR1 is KGHDR and CDR2 is SFDVKD. The CDR3 loop is CATRARNPYNEQFF. Written as DNA, the CDR3 is TGTGCCACCAGGGCAAGAAACCCCTACAATGAGCAGTTCTTC.

This clone has a handful of counts. The chain recombines TRBV4-1 with TRBJ2-7; 14 nucleotides line up with TRBD2. Germline CDR1 is MGHRA and CDR2 is YSYEKL. The V gene end was trimmed by 1 base and the J gene end by 6 bases; junction bases not matched to a gene: 5. CDR3 length: 16 residues. CDR3 residues: CASSQGTSGRNGEQYV. CDR3 nucleotides: TGCGCCAGCAGCCAAGGGACTAGCGGGAGGAATGGCGAGCAGTACGTC.

The J gene is TRBJ2-3, the V gene TRBV28; 8 bases agree with TRBD1. CDR3 size: 14 residues. J was trimmed by 5 bases and V by 8 bases; bases with no gene match: 9. Germline V lookup: CDR1 MDHEN, CDR2 SYDVKM. DNA of the CDR3: TGTGCCAGCCGGACAGGGAGGTTAGGAGATACGCAGTATTTT. This codes for CASRTGRLGDTQYF.

This rearrangement joins TRBV7-7 to TRBJ2-2; TRBD2 matches 8 bases. Germline V gene lookup returns CDR1 SSHAT and CDR2 FNYEAQ (reference sequence). CDR3 length: 15 residues. Losses at the gene ends were 2 bases for V and 6 bases for J; bases not matched to a gene: 5. CDR3 bases: TGTGCCAGCAGCTTAACAAGCGGGAGTGCCGGGGAGCTGTTTTTT. Its translation: CASSLTSGSAGELFF.

The V and J genes are TRBV11-3 and TRBJ2-2; perhaps TRBD1 as D (6 bases). The germline gives CDR1 SGHNT, CDR2 YENEEA. Trimming stripped 5 bases from V and 2 bases from J, with 15 bases between. The CDR3 is 16 amino acids. The CDR3 DNA reads as TGTGCCAGCAGCCCCCAGGGGCTAGATAACACCGGGGAGCTGTTTTTT. Translated: CASSPQGLDNTGELFF.

A few counts support this clone. The chain joins TRBV30 to TRBJ1-2, with TRBD1 identical over 7 bases. After removal of 3 bases from V and 2 bases from J, the junction contained 3 bases not matched to a gene. Germline V gene data show CDR1 as GTSNPN and CDR2 as SVGIG (reference sequence). The CDR3 sequence is 13 residues long. DNA for the CDR3: TGTGCCTGGAGCCAGGACAGGAACTATGGCTACACCTTC. Translated, it gives CAWSQDRNYGYTF.

This chain links TRBV6-6 with TRBJ2-3; D uncertain. V gave up 7 bases and J gave up 2 bases, with 16 bases separating them. The germline V gene has CDR1 MNHNY and CDR2 SVGAGI (reference sequence). The CDR3 is 15 residues long. CDR3 residues: CASTPDATYTDTQYF. DNA for the CDR3: TGTGCCAGCACCCCCGACGCGACATACACAGATACGCAGTATTTT.

The chain recombines TRBV9 with TRBJ1-6; D is unresolved. Germline V CDR1 and CDR2: SGDLS, YYNGEE. Trimming pared 1 base from V and 9 bases from J, leaving 11 bases between. CDR3 length equals 14 residues. Here the CDR3 reads CASSVLTIGSPLHF. Here the CDR3 DNA reads TGTGCCAGCAGCGTATTAACGATCGGTTCACCCCTCCACTTT.

The chain combines TRBV25-1 with TRBJ1-2, with 7 bases fitting TRBD1. Unmatched junction bases numbered 7, after V lost 7 bases and J lost 5 bases. The CDR3 contains 13 residues. Germline V gives CDR1 MGHDK, CDR2 SYGVNS. The DNA of the CDR3 is TGTGCCAGCACAAAAGGGACAGTTTATGGCTACACCTTC. It specifies CASTKGTVYGYTF.

The chain links TRBV5-1 to TRBJ2-1; 8 nucleotides agree with TRBD1. V dropped 6 bases and J dropped 0; count of bases not matched to a gene: 5. The CDR3 covers 15 residues. Germline lookup yields CDR1 SGHRS and CDR2 YFSETQ. CDR3 bases: TGCGCCAGCAAATCCGGGACAGGCTCCTACAATGAGCAGTTCTTC. Translating gives CASKSGTGSYNEQFF. The complete variable domain, with remaining parts taken from reference TRBV5-1 and TRBJ2-1, reads KAGVTQTPRYLIKTRGQQVTLSCSPISGHRSVSWYQQTPGQGLQFLFEYFSETQRNKGNFPGRFSGRQFSNSRSEMNVSTLELGDSALYLCASKSGTGSYNEQFFGPGTRLTVL.

This chain uses TRBV21-1 with TRBJ2-3; the table gives TRBD1 as D, unverified against the DNA. TRBV21-1 is an annotated pseudogene. The CDR3 length is 14 residues. DNA of the CDR3: TGTGCCAGCAGCAAAGCCCAGTCCACAGATACGCAGTATTTT. Its protein product is CASSKAQSTDTQYF.

This sequence joins TRBV24-1 and TRBJ2-1; 9 bases agree with TRBD1. Germline trimming cut 4 bases from V and 6 bases from J; bases unmatched to any gene: 3. CDR3 size: 14 residues. Germline V gene sequence: CDR1 KGHDR, CDR2 SFDVKD. The DNA for the CDR3 is TGTGCCACCAGTGACCCGGACAGGGGCAATGAGCAGTTCTTC. It codes for CATSDPDRGNEQFF.

The V and J genes are TRBV5-8 and TRBJ2-1; 12 bases are shared with TRBD2. Germline V gene sequence: CDR1 SGHTS, CDR2 YDEGEE. The length of the CDR3 is 16 residues. J was trimmed by 10 bases and V by 0 bases; bases with no gene match: 8. The CDR3 nucleotides read TGTGCCAGCAGCTTGGTAACTAGCGGGAGGACACGGGAGCAGTTCTTC. Translating it yields CASSLVTSGRTREQFF.

Regarding this clone: Other nucleotide sequences in the sample specify the same CDR3. This chain connects TRBV15 to TRBJ2-3; 12 bases line up with TRBD2. From germline, CDR1 is LNHNV and CDR2 YYDKDF (reference sequence). The CDR3 runs to 15 residues. The junction had 2 bases not matched to a gene; V was cut back by 4 bases and J by 3 bases. Here the CDR3 DNA reads TGTGCCACCAGCACCCTAGCGGGAGGGACAGATACGCAGTATTTT. Translating gives CATSTLAGGTDTQYF. Full variable domain (outside the CDR3, taken from reference TRBV15 and TRBJ2-3): DAMVIQNPRYQVTQFGKPVTLSCSQTLNHNVMYWYQQKSSQAPKLLFHYYDKDFNNEADTPDNFQSRRPNTSFCFLDIRSPGLGDTAMYLCATSTLAGGTDTQYFGPGTRLTVL.

This chain links TRBV3-1 (or the pseudogene TRBV3-2) with TRBJ2-3; TRBD2 agrees at 7 bases. Germline V gives CDR1 LGHDT, CDR2 YNNKEL (reference sequence). The V and J ends lost 0 bases and 5 bases, in that order; junction bases with no gene match: 8. This CDR3 is built from 16 residues. Here the CDR3 DNA reads TGTGCCAGCAGCCAAGATTGGGGGGGAGTGGTAGATACGCAGTATTTT. This codes for CASSQDWGGVVDTQYF.

This clone was counted a single time. The chain couples TRBV19 to TRBJ1-1, with 7 nucleotides matching TRBD1. CDR3 size: 17 residues. V dropped 6 bases and J dropped 8; count of bases not matched to a gene: 21. Germline V gene data show CDR1 as LNHDA and CDR2 as SQIVND (reference sequence). The CDR3 region is CASSQDILGQVRGEAFF. The CDR3 coding sequence is TGTGCCAGTAGCCAAGACATTCTCGGACAGGTTAGGGGAGAAGCTTTCTTT.

This sequence joins TRBV3-1 (or the pseudogene TRBV3-2) and TRBJ2-5; TRBD2 might be the D (5 bases). The V and J ends lost 1 base and 5 bases respectively, with 14 bases between them. The CDR3 extends over 15 amino acids. Germline-derived CDR1 and CDR2 are LGHDT and YNNKEL (reference sequence). This chain's CDR3 is CASSQGGRTWETQYF. CDR3 bases: TGTGCCAGCAGCCAAGGAGGGAGAACATGGGAGACCCAGTACTTC.

This chain uses TRBV19 with TRBJ2-2, with a possible D match to TRBD2 (5 bases). Per germline, CDR1 LNHDA and CDR2 SQIVND (reference sequence). The CDR3 length is 14 residues. Trimming stripped 1 base from V and 7 bases from J, with 10 bases between. This chain's CDR3 is CASSIVTGNGELFF. The CDR3 nucleotides are TGTGCCAGTAGTATAGTAACGGGGAACGGGGAGCTGTTTTTT.

CDR3 sequence (DNA): TGTGCCAGCAGCTTAGACAGTACTAACTATGGCTACACCTTC. Its protein is CASSLDSTNYGYTF. The chain recombines TRBV11-3 with TRBJ1-2; D is ambiguous. CDR3 length equals 14 residues. Trimming stripped 0 bases from V and 0 bases from J, with 5 bases between. Germline CDR1 and CDR2: SGHNT and YENEEA.

The rearrangement links TRBV5-3 to TRBJ2-7; 9 nucleotides line up with TRBD2. TRBV5-3 is given ORF status, its function remaining uncertain. V lost 6 bases to trimming and J lost 0 bases; unmatched junction nucleotides: 4. This CDR3 comprises 14 residues. The CDR3 DNA sequence: TGTGCCAGAACCAGGACTAGCGACTCCTACGAGCAGTACGTC. Its translation: CARTRTSDSYEQYV.

The chain recombines TRBV2 with TRBJ2-2; 8 bases are a match to TRBD1. This CDR3 contains 15 residues. V lost 6 bases, J lost 5 bases, and 8 bases stayed unmatched. Germline V CDR1 and CDR2: SNHLY, FYNNEI. The CDR3 DNA sequence: TGTGCCAGCAGCCCCGACAGGGGAAAGACCGGGGAGCTGTTTTTT. Its translation: CASSPDRGKTGELFF.

The chain couples TRBV4-1 to TRBJ2-5; D unresolved. The CDR3 spans 13 residues. The germline CDR1 and CDR2 sequences are MGHRA and YSYEKL. Trimming took 1 base from V and 3 from J, leaving 6 bases between them. The CDR3 DNA reads TGCGCCAGCAGCCAAGGAGAGAAAGAGACCCAGTACTTC. Translation: CASSQGEKETQYF.